The sequence of this T cell receptor (beta chain) was determined in a study of Graves' ophthalmopathy and Graves' hyperthyroidism. RNA transcripts were the template, and TCR beta CDR3 regions were amplified from them. HTBI primers were employed in first-round RT-PCR, then a second-round multiplex PCR followed. TCRdb reprocessed the multiplex PCR reads via MiXCR and lists one record per CDR3 protein. The sample contains roughly 1.1 million distinct CDR3 sequences, about 35% of which appear only once. The CDR3 extends over 15 amino acids. Germline V gives CDR1 SGHTA, CDR2 FQGNSA. Trimming removed 6 bases at V and 0 bases at J, with 14 bases between.

The chain is built from TRBV7-2 and TRBJ2-5; no clear D gene. The sequenced material came from peripheral blood or thyroid tissue (not recorded which). The source is an adult man with Graves' hyperthyroidism. CDR3 residues: CASRTWASDQETQYF. The CDR3 DNA follows: TGTGCCAGCAGGACGTGGGCAAGTGACCAAGAGACCCAGTACTTC.